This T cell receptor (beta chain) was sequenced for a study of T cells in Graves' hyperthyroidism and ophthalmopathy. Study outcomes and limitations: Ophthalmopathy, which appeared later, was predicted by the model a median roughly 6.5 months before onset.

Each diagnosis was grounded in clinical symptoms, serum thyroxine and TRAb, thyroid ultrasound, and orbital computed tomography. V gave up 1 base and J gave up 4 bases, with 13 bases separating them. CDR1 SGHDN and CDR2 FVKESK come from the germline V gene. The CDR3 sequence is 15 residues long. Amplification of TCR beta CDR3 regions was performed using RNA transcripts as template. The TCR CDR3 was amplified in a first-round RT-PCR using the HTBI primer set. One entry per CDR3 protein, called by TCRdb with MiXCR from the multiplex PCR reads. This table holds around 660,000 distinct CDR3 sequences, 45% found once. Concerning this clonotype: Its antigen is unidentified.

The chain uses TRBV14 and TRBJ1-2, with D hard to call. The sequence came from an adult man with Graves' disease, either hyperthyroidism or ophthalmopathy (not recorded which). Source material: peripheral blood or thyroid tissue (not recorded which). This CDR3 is CASSQAGQATYGYTF. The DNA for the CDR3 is TGTGCCAGCAGCCAAGCTGGGCAGGCCACCTATGGCTACACCTTC. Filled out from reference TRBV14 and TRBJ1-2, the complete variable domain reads EAGVTQFPSHSVIEKGQTVTLRCDPISGHDNLYWYRRVMGKEIKFLLHFVKESKQDESGMPNNRFLAERTGGTYSTLKVQPAELEDSGVYFCASSQAGQATYGYTFGSGTRLTVV.